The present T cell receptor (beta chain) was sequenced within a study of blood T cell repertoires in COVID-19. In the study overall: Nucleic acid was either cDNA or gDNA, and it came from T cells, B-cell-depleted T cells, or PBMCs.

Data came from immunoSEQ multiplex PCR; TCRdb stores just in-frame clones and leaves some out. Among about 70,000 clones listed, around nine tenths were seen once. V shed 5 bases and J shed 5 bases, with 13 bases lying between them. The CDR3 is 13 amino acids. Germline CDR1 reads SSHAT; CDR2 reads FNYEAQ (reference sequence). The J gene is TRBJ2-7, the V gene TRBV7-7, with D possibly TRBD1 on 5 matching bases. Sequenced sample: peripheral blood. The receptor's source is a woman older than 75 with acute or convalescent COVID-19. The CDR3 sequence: CASSPTRGHEQYF. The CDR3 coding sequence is TGTGCCAGCAGCCCAACAAGGGGCCACGAGCAGTACTTC.